These 24 T cell receptor beta chains came from one sample sequenced in a study of PD-1 blockade in classical Hodgkin lymphoma. Only in-frame clones appear in the TCRdb table, and some are missing; sequencing was by immunoSEQ multiplex PCR. The sample shows roughly 70,000 clones, about 70% of them seen only once. Brentuximab vedotin exposure varied, and every patient relapsed after autologous stem cell transplantation. This specimen consisted of peripheral blood mononuclear cells (PBMCs), obtained before the second cycle of nivolumab. These receptors all come from a human donor with classical Hodgkin lymphoma.

This clone is deemed medium-sized (0.01 to 0.1%). The V and J genes are TRBV5-5 and TRBJ1-4; D is unclear. The V end was cut by 2 bases, the J end by 8 bases, with 7 bases between. The CDR3 has 12 amino acids. Per germline, CDR1 SGHKS and CDR2 YYEKEE (reference sequence). The DNA of the CDR3 is TGTGCCAGCAGCTTCACGGGAGAAAAACTGTTTTTT. As protein: CASSFTGEKLFF.

The chain carries TRBV9 and TRBJ2-2; 8 nucleotides align to TRBD2. The CDR3 runs 15 residues. With V trimmed by 0 bases and J by 6 bases, 4 bases remained unmatched. Germline lookup yields CDR1 SGDLS and CDR2 YYNGEE. In DNA form, the CDR3 reads TGTGCCAGCAGCGTAGGAGGCGGGAGGTCCGGGGAGCTGTTTTTT. Amino acid sequence: CASSVGGGRSGELFF.

The CDR3 region has the DNA TGCGCCAGCAGTGAGTCACTAGCGGGGGGCACGGAGACCCAGTACTTC. Translated, it gives CASSESLAGGTETQYF. The chain employs TRBV10-1 and TRBJ2-5, with 12 bases fitting TRBD2. This CDR3 comprises 16 residues. Trimming at V came to 0 bases and at J to 5 bases, leaving 4 bases not matched to a gene. The germline gives CDR1 WNHNN, CDR2 SYGVQD (reference sequence).

This clone was found a few times. The CDR3 DNA is TGTGCCAGTAGTATGGAGCAGCTAATGGGTGAAAAACTGTTTTTT. Translation: CASSMEQLMGEKLFF. The chain carries TRBV19 and TRBJ1-4; D is unresolved. Between the trimmed V and J ends, which lost 3 bases and 7 bases, there was a span of 15 bases. Germline V lookup: CDR1 LNHDA, CDR2 SQIVND (reference sequence). The CDR3 is 15 residues long.

The CDR3 DNA follows: TGTGCCAGCAGCCCGATACGCCAGGCGGAAAACACTGAAGCTTTCTTT. This gives the protein CASSPIRQAENTEAFF. This sequence joins TRBV11-3 and TRBJ1-1, with D unclear. V dropped 5 bases and J dropped 2 bases, with 18 bases sitting between them. Per the germline V gene, CDR1 is SGHNT and CDR2 is YENEEA. The CDR3 covers 16 residues. Drawing the rest from reference TRBV11-3 and TRBJ1-1, the complete variable domain is EAGVVQSPRYKIIEKKQPVAFWCNPISGHNTLYWYLQNLGQGPELLIRYENEEAVDDSQLPKDRFSAERLKGVDSTLKIQPAELGDSAVYLCASSPIRQAENTEAFFGQGTRLTVV.

V gene TRBV11-3 combines with J gene TRBJ2-1; TRBD2 agrees at 8 bases. CDR1 and CDR2 (germline): SGHNT, YENEEA. J was trimmed by 2 bases and V by 4 bases; bases with no gene match: 7. This CDR3 is built from 16 residues. The chain's CDR3 is CASSSSGTRPYNEQFF. The CDR3 region has the DNA TGTGCCAGCAGCTCCTCCGGGACTAGACCCTACAATGAGCAGTTCTTC.

This chain connects TRBV29-1 to TRBJ1-2; 11 positions match TRBD1. From germline, CDR1 is SQVTM and CDR2 ANQGSEA. CDR3 length: 13 amino acids. The V segment lost 0 bases and the J segment 8 bases; nucleotides outside the gene matches: 2. CDR3 protein: CSVEDRDRGGYTF. CDR3 nucleotide sequence: TGCAGCGTTGAAGACCGGGACAGGGGGGGCTACACCTTC.

The V and J genes are TRBV5-6 and TRBJ2-6, with D tentatively TRBD1 (6 bases). Between the trimmed V and J ends, which lost 5 bases and 0 bases, there was a span of 18 bases. The CDR3 loop spans 18 amino acids. Germline CDR1 reads SGHDT; CDR2 reads YYEEEE. CDR3 bases: TGTGCCAGCAGTCATCATTTTACAGGGATCTCTGGGGCCAACGTCCTGACTTTC. This sequence encodes CASSHHFTGISGANVLTF.

The J gene is TRBJ2-3, the V gene TRBV2, with 13 bases matching TRBD2. In germline, CDR1 is SNHLY, CDR2 FYNNEI. V shed 4 bases and J 3 bases; nucleotides not matched to a gene: 1. This CDR3 has 15 residues. The CDR3: CASSGLAGGTDTQYF. DNA for the CDR3: TGTGCCAGCAGTGGACTAGCGGGAGGAACAGATACGCAGTATTTT.

The rearrangement uses TRBV9 and TRBJ1-3, with no clear D. This CDR3 contains 16 residues. Germline V gene sequence: CDR1 SGDLS, CDR2 YYNGEE. V lost 0 bases to trimming and J lost 0 bases, with 10 bases between them. The DNA of the CDR3 is TGTGCCAGCAGCGTAGGGGTCTCCACCTCTGGAAACACCATATATTTT. Amino acids: CASSVGVSTSGNTIYF.

CDR3 DNA: TGTGCCACTATGGGGACTAGCGGGAGTTATGAGCAGTTCTTC. As protein: CATMGTSGSYEQFF. This chain links TRBV10-3 with TRBJ2-1, with 14 bases lining up with TRBD2. The length of the CDR3 is 14 residues. The V gene end was trimmed by 10 bases and the J gene end by 8 bases; junction bases not matched to a gene: 7. Germline assignment: CDR1 ENHRY and CDR2 SYGVKD.

The chain employs TRBV4-1 and TRBJ2-7; maybe TRBD1 (5 bases). The ends were cut back, 4 bases at V and 3 bases at J, with 10 bases in the middle. CDR1 is MGHRA, CDR2 YSYEKL, per germline. The CDR3 consists of 13 residues. In nucleotides, the CDR3 is TGCGCCAGCAGCCGAGACAGCCTCTACGAGCAGTACTTC. This translates into CASSRDSLYEQYF.

This clone was detected only a few times. The V call is TRBV9, the J call TRBJ2-3; 7 nucleotides agree with TRBD2. CDR1 and CDR2 from the germline V gene are SGDLS and YYNGEE. Trimming removed 2 bases from V and 4 bases from J; junction bases left unmatched: 10. The CDR3 extends over 16 amino acids. In DNA, the CDR3 is TGTGCCAGCAGCGTCAGAAGGGGAGGGGTCCCAGATACGCAGTATTTT. This sequence encodes CASSVRRGGVPDTQYF.

This sequence joins TRBV5-1 and TRBJ1-2; possible D gene TRBD1, 6 bases. This CDR3 contains 17 residues. CDR1 SGHRS and CDR2 YFSETQ come from the germline V gene. Trimming took 1 base from V and 4 from J, leaving 20 bases between them. For the CDR3, the DNA is TGCGCCAGCAGCTTGATGGGAGGAGGGGGACCCCTCTATGGCTACACCTTC. Translated: CASSLMGGGGPLYGYTF.

The rearrangement uses TRBV30 and TRBJ1-5; D uncertain. Trimming removed 2 bases at V and 2 bases at J, with 7 bases between. The CDR3 contains 13 residues. Germline V gene lookup returns CDR1 GTSNPN and CDR2 SVGIG (reference sequence). As DNA, the CDR3 is TGTGCCTGGAGTCAAATGGGCAATCAGCCCCAGCATTTT. This gives the protein CAWSQMGNQPQHF.

The V gene is TRBV6-1, the J gene TRBJ2-7; 13 bases match TRBD2. In germline, CDR1 is MNHNS, CDR2 SASEGT. The CDR3 consists of 15 residues. Losses at the gene ends were 7 bases for V and 2 bases for J; bases not matched to a gene: 5. The CDR3, as DNA: TGTGCCAGCAAGTTGGGGACTAGCGGGACCTACGAGCAGTACTTC. Its translation: CASKLGTSGTYEQYF.

This clone was seen a few times. The gene calls are TRBV19 and TRBJ1-2; 7 bases align to TRBD1. The CDR3 runs to 14 residues. With V trimmed by 5 bases and J by 1 base, 4 bases remained unmatched. Germline V gene sequence: CDR1 LNHDA, CDR2 SQIVND (reference sequence). The CDR3 DNA sequence: TGTGCCAGTAGTGTCCGGGACAGTAACTATGGCTACACCTTC. Translated, it gives CASSVRDSNYGYTF.

This clone appeared once. This chain connects TRBV29-1 to TRBJ1-1; D is perhaps TRBD1 (5 bases). Trimming took 7 bases from V and 3 from J, leaving 18 bases between them. The CDR3 runs to 14 residues. Germline V gives CDR1 SQVTM, CDR2 ANQGSEA. CDR3 coding DNA: TGCAGCGCGACAGACGGAGGAGGGGACACTGAAGCTTTCTTT. Amino acid sequence: CSATDGGGDTEAFF.

This clone was seen only a few times. The chain carries TRBV27 and TRBJ2-7; a possible D gene is TRBD1 (5 bases). Germline lookup yields CDR1 MNHEY and CDR2 SMNVEV (reference sequence). This CDR3 region has 14 residues. Trimming pared 1 base from V and 0 bases from J, leaving 7 bases between. CDR3 residues: CASSLYRTSYEQYF. The DNA for the CDR3 is TGTGCCAGCAGTTTATACAGGACCTCCTACGAGCAGTACTTC.

This clone was counted between two and nine times. The V and J genes are TRBV29-1 and TRBJ1-1, with TRBD1 as a possible D gene (6 bases). The CDR3 runs 12 residues. V was trimmed by 4 bases and J by 6 bases, leaving 12 bases between them. Germline V gene data show CDR1 as SQVTM and CDR2 as ANQGSEA. CDR3 DNA: TGCAGCGTTGGGGGGGGCCGCGCTGAAGCTTTCTTT. It translates to CSVGGGRAEAFF.

The J gene is TRBJ2-3, the V gene TRBV2; 11 positions match TRBD2. V shed 7 bases and J 4 bases; nucleotides not matched to a gene: 4. The CDR3 has 14 residues. From germline, CDR1 is SNHLY and CDR2 FYNNEI. The CDR3 sequence is CASKIAGGPDTQYF. CDR3 sequence (DNA): TGTGCCAGCAAAATAGCGGGAGGGCCAGATACGCAGTATTTT.

This clone appeared once. CDR3 sequence reads: CASSQEGAGRGDTQYF. CDR3 nucleotide sequence: TGCGCCAGCAGCCAAGAAGGGGCGGGGCGAGGAGATACGCAGTATTTT. V and J are TRBV4-1 and TRBJ2-3, with a weak D call TRBD2 (6 bases). The germline CDR1 and CDR2 sequences are MGHRA and YSYEKL. The CDR3 has 16 amino acids. Trimming removed 0 bases from V and 5 bases from J, with 15 bases in between.

This clone showed up just once. The V and J genes are TRBV4-1 and TRBJ2-5, with D possibly matching TRBD2 (6 bases). V lost 8 bases to trimming and J lost 1 base, with 14 bases between them. Germline V CDR1 and CDR2: MGHRA, YSYEKL. The CDR3 has 14 amino acids. The CDR3 reads CASGSSTSQETQYF. The CDR3 DNA reads TGCGCCAGCGGATCTTCGACTAGCCAAGAGACCCAGTACTTC.

The rearrangement uses TRBV5-1 and TRBJ1-1, with a possible D match to TRBD1 (5 bases). The CDR3 runs 16 residues. V was clipped by 1 base and J by 2 bases, with 15 bases between them. Germline V CDR1 and CDR2: SGHRS, YFSETQ. The CDR3 nucleotides are TGCGCCAGCAGCTTGTGGGGGACGACACCCAACACTGAAGCTTTCTTT. It encodes CASSLWGTTPNTEAFF.